The clone carrying this T cell receptor (beta chain) was counted a single time. Its matching antigen is unknown. These data originate in a study of OX40 agonist ivuxolimab in advanced cancers. The wider study: An agonistic anti-OX40 (CD134) antibody, ivuxolimab, was used to treat the patients. Every 2 weeks, ivuxolimab was infused into the patients intravenously at between 0.01 and 10 mg/kg. In three patients, partial responses were observed, one with hepatocellular carcinoma and two with cutaneous melanoma. Points from the study as a whole: Expanded clones were, on average, more numerous among CD8+ T cells than CD4+.

Sequencing used immunoSEQ multiplex PCR; TCRdb keeps in-frame clones, though not all of them. The repertoire holds some 59,000 clones, around 84% seen once, with 2% to 2.5% in the top ten. CDR1 is SEHNR and CDR2 is FQNEAQ in the germline V gene (reference sequence). This CDR3 spans 15 amino acids. Trimming cost V 1 base and J 1 base, with 9 bases left between them. The material was CD4+ or CD8+ T cells sorted from blood, obtained in a trial of the OX40 agonist ivuxolimab. This clonotype originated in an adult with an advanced solid tumor such as melanoma, head and neck, liver or kidney cancer. The J gene is TRBJ2-3, the V gene TRBV7-9; D is possibly TRBD2 (6 bases). The CDR3 spells CASSLVTGGTDTQYF. CDR3 in DNA: TGTGCCAGCAGCTTAGTCACGGGGGGCACAGATACGCAGTATTTT.